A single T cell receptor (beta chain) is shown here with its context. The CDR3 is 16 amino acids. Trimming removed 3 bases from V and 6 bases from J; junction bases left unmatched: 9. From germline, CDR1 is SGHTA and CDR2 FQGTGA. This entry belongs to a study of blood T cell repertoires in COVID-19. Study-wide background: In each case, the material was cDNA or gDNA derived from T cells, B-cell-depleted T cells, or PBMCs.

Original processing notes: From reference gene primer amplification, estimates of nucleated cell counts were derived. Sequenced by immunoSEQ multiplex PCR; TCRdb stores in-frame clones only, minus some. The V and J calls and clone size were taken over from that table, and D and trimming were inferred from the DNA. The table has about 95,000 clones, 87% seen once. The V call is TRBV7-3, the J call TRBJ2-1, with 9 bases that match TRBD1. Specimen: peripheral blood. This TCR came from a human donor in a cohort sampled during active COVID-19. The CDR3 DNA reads TGTGCCAGCAGCTTCTGGGACAGGGACATAGGCAATGAGCAGTTCTTC. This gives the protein CASSFWDRDIGNEQFF.